These 32 T cell receptor beta chains were sequenced from one sample in a study of cytomegalovirus exposure and HLA in healthy donors. The study ran its PCR with 60 Vbeta and 13 Jbeta primers. Using immunoSEQ multiplex PCR, the repertoire was profiled, and TCRdb retains in-frame clones only, with some absent. Of about 160,000 clones in the sample, approximately 84% were seen once. The sequencing input was PBMCs. All receptors come from a woman in her fifties or sixties in good health and CMV-seropositive.

The genes are TRBV12-5 and TRBJ1-1; D remains unclear. Germline V gene sequence: CDR1 LGHNT, CDR2 FRNRAP. V was cut by 1 base and J by 7 bases, with 7 bases left in between. This CDR3 is 12 amino acids long. CDR3 coding DNA: TGTGCTAGTGGTTTGGGAGAGGTTGAAGCTTTCTTT. It specifies CASGLGEVEAFF.

The chain combines TRBV4-3 with TRBJ1-1; maybe TRBD1 (5 bases). The CDR3 totals 16 residues. V gave up 3 bases and J gave up 5 bases, with 19 bases separating them. The germline V gene encodes CDR1 LGHNA and CDR2 YSLEER. CDR3 protein: CASSQRIQVGGTEAFF. CDR3 nucleotide sequence: TGCGCCAGCAGCCAGCGAATACAGGTTGGGGGGACTGAAGCTTTCTTT.

The rearrangement links TRBV11-2 to TRBJ1-4, with D perhaps matching TRBD1 (6 bases). Germline CDR1 and CDR2: SGHAT and FQNNGV. The CDR3 spans 15 residues. V was pared by 5 bases and J by 2 bases, with 12 bases between. DNA for the CDR3: TGTGCCAGCAGCCCATACCAGGGGACTAATGAAAAACTGTTTTTT. This codes for CASSPYQGTNEKLFF.

This clone has more than one count but fewer than ten. CDR3 sequence reads: CASSEREGPLFYEQYF. Here the CDR3 DNA reads TGTGCCAGCAGTGAGCGGGAAGGCCCCCTTTTCTACGAGCAGTACTTC. V and J are TRBV2 and TRBJ2-7, with a possible D match to TRBD2 (6 bases). The V end was cut by 3 bases, the J end by 3 bases, with 18 bases between. Germline assignment: CDR1 SNHLY and CDR2 FYNNEI. This CDR3 is built from 16 residues.

The chain uses TRBV28 and TRBJ2-7; weak D call: TRBD1 (6 bases). Per germline, CDR1 MDHEN and CDR2 SYDVKM. V was cut by 3 bases and J by 5 bases, with 20 bases left in between. This CDR3 region has 16 residues. CDR3 nucleotide sequence: TGTGCCAGCAGTTTTTTCGTCGGGGACACCGGGGACGAGCAGTACTTC. This codes for CASSFFVGDTGDEQYF.

The chain recombines TRBV14 with TRBJ2-7; 10 positions agree with TRBD2. Germline V gene lookup returns CDR1 SGHDN and CDR2 FVKESK. CDR3 length: 15 residues. Trimming at V came to 1 base and at J to 6 bases, leaving 6 bases not matched to a gene. As DNA, the CDR3 is TGTGCCAGCAGCCAAGTCGCTAGCGGGAGTGTCGAGCAGTACTTC. As protein: CASSQVASGSVEQYF.

The chain uses TRBV5-6 and TRBJ1-2; 7 nucleotides match TRBD1. The CDR3 consists of 15 residues. With V trimmed by 4 bases and J by 0 bases, 6 bases remained unmatched. CDR1 and CDR2 from the germline V gene are SGHDT and YYEEEE. CDR3 DNA: TGTGCCAGCAGCGCAACCGGGACAGCTAACTATGGCTACACCTTC. Encoded protein: CASSATGTANYGYTF. The complete variable domain, with remaining parts taken from reference TRBV5-6 and TRBJ1-2, reads DAGVTQSPTHLIKTRGQQVTLRCSPKSGHDTVSWYQQALGQGPQFIFQYYEEEERQRGNFPDRFSGHQFPNYSSELNVNALLLGDSALYLCASSATGTANYGYTFGSGTRLTVV.

This clone came up a few times. V and J are TRBV7-2 and TRBJ1-2, with a weak D call TRBD1 (5 bases). Germline CDR1 and CDR2: SGHTA and FQGNSA. Trimming removed 3 bases at V and 7 bases at J, with 12 bases between. The CDR3 loop spans 13 amino acids. This CDR3 reads CASSFFPGGGYTF. The CDR3 DNA is TGTGCCAGCAGCTTTTTTCCGGGGGGTGGCTACACCTTC.

V gene TRBV30 combines with J gene TRBJ1-2, with unresolved D. V was pared by 4 bases and J by 0 bases, with 12 bases between. CDR3 length: 14 residues. Looked up from germline, CDR1 is GTSNPN and CDR2 is SVGIG (reference sequence). CDR3 residues: CAWTSLSANYGYTF. The CDR3 nucleotides read TGTGCCTGGACCTCCCTCTCTGCTAACTATGGCTACACCTTC.

This rearrangement joins TRBV28 to TRBJ1-1; weak D call: TRBD1 (5 bases). V was shortened by 3 bases and J by 8 bases, with 13 bases between the two germline ends. Germline-derived CDR1 and CDR2 are MDHEN and SYDVKM. This CDR3 is 13 amino acids long. The CDR3, as DNA: TGTGCCAGCAGTTTCCTTTCGGGGGGGGAAGCTTTCTTT. It yields the protein CASSFLSGGEAFF.

The CDR3 region is CASSRGAPSGGAGELFF. The CDR3 DNA reads TGTGCCAGCAGCCGCGGGGCGCCTAGCGGGGGGGCCGGGGAGCTGTTTTTT. This chain connects TRBV11-2 to TRBJ2-2; 12 positions match TRBD2. J gave up 6 bases and V 5 bases, and 10 bases lay outside the gene matches. This CDR3 region has 17 residues. Germline V gene sequence: CDR1 SGHAT, CDR2 FQNNGV.

This clone was counted between two and nine times. The chain recombines TRBV6-5 with TRBJ2-4; 10 bases map to TRBD1. The V segment lost 2 bases and the J segment 6 bases; nucleotides outside the gene matches: 4. Germline V gives CDR1 MNHEY, CDR2 SVGAGI. The CDR3 is made up of 15 amino acids. The CDR3 sequence: CASSYVGTGVNIQYF. The CDR3, as DNA: TGTGCCAGCAGTTACGTGGGGACAGGGGTAAACATTCAGTACTTC.

This chain connects TRBV7-2 to TRBJ1-3; maybe TRBD1 (5 bases). Germline CDR1 reads SGHTA; CDR2 reads FQGNSA. The CDR3 loop spans 14 amino acids. Trimming shortened V by 1 base and J by 4 bases, and 8 bases separated the two germline ends. CDR3: CASSLDPGGNTIYF. CDR3 bases: TGTGCCAGCAGCTTAGATCCAGGGGGAAACACCATATATTTT.

This clone showed up just once. This chain joins TRBV7-2 and TRBJ2-3; D may be TRBD2 (7 bases). In germline, CDR1 is SGHTA, CDR2 FQGNSA. The CDR3 length is 14 residues. V lost 6 bases, J lost 4 bases, and 14 bases lay in between. The CDR3 loop is CASSSVGGADTQYF. In DNA, the CDR3 is TGTGCCAGCAGTTCCGTAGGGGGGGCAGATACGCAGTATTTT.

The rearrangement joins TRBV5-1 to TRBJ2-3, with 7 bases identical to TRBD1. The CDR3 runs to 15 residues. Trimming took 5 bases from V and 1 from J; bases not matched to a gene: 7. The V gene's germline CDR1 is SGHRS and CDR2 YFSETQ. CDR3 DNA: TGCGCCAGCAGTAATTCCGGGACAGGCACAGATACGCAGTATTTT. Protein: CASSNSGTGTDTQYF.

This clone turned up a few times. The gene calls are TRBV11-3 and TRBJ1-5; 8 bases map to TRBD1. CDR3 length equals 16 residues. CDR1 is SGHNT, CDR2 YENEEA, per germline. V shed 5 bases, J shed 5 bases, and the junction held 11 bases outside the gene matches. The CDR3 DNA sequence: TGTGCCAGCAGCATCACGGACAGGGAGGGATATCAGCCCCAGCATTTT. It translates to CASSITDREGYQPQHF.

The chain carries TRBV19 and TRBJ1-2; 10 bases align to TRBD1. The trim removed 8 bases at V and 8 bases at J, leaving 5 bases unmatched. CDR1 and CDR2 from the germline V gene are LNHDA and SQIVND (reference sequence). The CDR3 has 12 residues. Written as DNA, the CDR3 is TGTGCCAGTTCCGGGACAGGGGAGGGCTACACCTTC. Encoded protein: CASSGTGEGYTF.

This chain joins TRBV4-3 and TRBJ1-2, with a tentative D call TRBD1 (5 bases). The ends were cut back, 0 bases at V and 3 bases at J, with 14 bases in the middle. Germline V gives CDR1 LGHNA, CDR2 YSLEER. This CDR3 is built from 16 residues. The CDR3 is CASSQDLGRGDYGYTF. CDR3 DNA: TGCGCCAGCAGCCAAGACCTAGGACGGGGGGACTATGGCTACACCTTC.

The chain has TRBV2 and TRBJ2-2; 10 positions match TRBD2. The CDR3 has 15 residues. The ends lost 5 bases at V and 2 bases at J; junction bases unmatched: 2. Germline V gives CDR1 SNHLY, CDR2 FYNNEI. Here the CDR3 DNA reads TGTGCCAGCAGTAGCGGGGGGGCCAACACCGGGGAGCTGTTTTTT. Its translation: CASSSGGANTGELFF.

The count of this clone is one. Here the CDR3 reads CASSLARWDRGQGFF. The DNA for the CDR3 is TGTGCCAGCAGCTTAGCGCGATGGGACAGGGGGCAGGGTTTCTTT. V gene TRBV7-2 combines with J gene TRBJ1-1, with 12 bases fitting TRBD1. CDR1 and CDR2 (germline): SGHTA, FQGNSA. The CDR3 extends over 15 amino acids. The V segment lost 0 bases and the J segment 13 bases; nucleotides outside the gene matches: 9.

This clone has more than one count but fewer than ten. The chain has TRBV9 and TRBJ2-7, with a possible D match to TRBD2 (5 bases). The CDR3 covers 14 residues. The V end was cut by 4 bases, the J end by 0 bases, with 11 bases between. The germline CDR1 and CDR2 sequences are SGDLS and YYNGEE. The CDR3 loop reads CASSPGAGSYEQYF. The CDR3 nucleotides read TGTGCCAGCAGCCCAGGTGCGGGCTCCTACGAGCAGTACTTC.

This chain joins TRBV9 and TRBJ1-1; 8 bases fit TRBD1. V shed 10 bases, J shed 2 bases, and the junction held 10 bases outside the gene matches. CDR1 SGDLS and CDR2 YYNGEE come from the germline V gene. CDR3 length equals 14 residues. The CDR3 loop is CAVRTGTGNTEAFF. Written as DNA, the CDR3 is TGTGCCGTAAGGACCGGGACAGGAAACACTGAAGCTTTCTTT.

As to this clone: One junction end does not reproduce the germline sequence, and a read error may be involved. The V call is TRBV11-2, the J call TRBJ2-7; no clear D. The germline V gene has CDR1 SGHAT and CDR2 FQNNGV. The CDR3 has 12 residues. The CDR3 sequence: CANSLQQYEQYF. The CDR3 DNA reads as TGTGCCAACAGCTTACAACAGTACGAGCAGTACTTC.

The count of this clone is one. V usage is TRBV19 and J usage is TRBJ2-2, with a possible D match to TRBD2 (6 bases). Germline CDR1 LNHDA, CDR2 SQIVND (reference sequence). With 6 bases removed from V and 2 bases from J, the gap between germline ends came to 13 bases. The CDR3 has 15 residues. The CDR3 nucleotides are TGTGCCAGTAGATACCGGGACTTTAACACCGGGGAGCTGTTTTTT. Encoded protein: CASRYRDFNTGELFF.

The chain is built from TRBV9 and TRBJ2-1; D might be TRBD2 (5 bases). Trimming removed 3 bases from V and 0 bases from J, with 13 bases in between. The CDR3 totals 16 residues. Germline CDR1 reads SGDLS; CDR2 reads YYNGEE. The CDR3: CASSGGIRGSYNEQFF. The DNA of the CDR3 is TGTGCCAGCAGCGGTGGTATTCGGGGCTCCTACAATGAGCAGTTCTTC.

The chain uses TRBV18 and TRBJ1-1, with 9 bases identical to TRBD1. The CDR3 length is 14 residues. The V segment lost 3 bases and the J segment 1 base; nucleotides outside the gene matches: 0. Germline values: CDR1 KGHSH, CDR2 LQKENI. CDR3 DNA: TGTGCCAGCTCACCGGACAGGGGGAACACTGAAGCTTTCTTT. The encoded protein is CASSPDRGNTEAFF.

V and J are TRBV6-5 and TRBJ1-1, with D unclear. The germline V and J ends were trimmed by 5 bases and 1 base, with 8 bases remaining between them. Germline V gene sequence: CDR1 MNHEY, CDR2 SVGAGI. The CDR3 has 13 residues. The DNA of the CDR3 is TGTGCCAGCAGTCCAGGAAAGAACACTGAAGCTTTCTTT. This codes for CASSPGKNTEAFF.

The chain recombines TRBV5-4 with TRBJ1-1, with 7 bases matching TRBD1. The CDR3 consists of 12 residues. CDR1 is SGHNT, CDR2 YYREEE, per germline (reference sequence). Trimming took 4 bases from V and 8 from J; bases not matched to a gene: 5. The CDR3 DNA sequence: TGTGCCAGCAGCCCACCGGACAGGGAAGCTTTCTTT. The encoded protein is CASSPPDREAFF.

This clone is a singleton in its sample. The chain uses TRBV19 and TRBJ2-5, with 14 bases fitting TRBD2. J lost 5 bases, V lost 5 bases, and 4 bases had no gene match. The CDR3 has 15 residues. Germline values: CDR1 LNHDA, CDR2 SQIVND (reference sequence). Here the CDR3 DNA reads TGTGCCAGTAGTCAAGGACTAGCGGGAGGCGAGACCCAGTACTTC. Amino acid sequence: CASSQGLAGGETQYF.

The CDR3 DNA reads as TGTGCCAGCAGCTCTACGACAGGCTCCTACGAGCAGTACTTC. It specifies CASSSTTGSYEQYF. The J gene is TRBJ2-5, the V gene TRBV5-4; a weak D match, TRBD1 (6 bases). The DNA end favors TRBJ2-7, so the J call may be wrong. Germline lookup yields CDR1 SGHNT and CDR2 YYREEE (reference sequence). This CDR3 contains 14 residues.

The chain recombines TRBV19 with TRBJ1-2; 7 nucleotides match TRBD1. Germline CDR1 reads LNHDA; CDR2 reads SQIVND (reference sequence). V was pared by 5 bases and J by 2 bases, with 20 bases of the junction left unmatched. This CDR3 has 19 residues. Written as DNA, the CDR3 is TGTGCCAGTAGTTCCCTCGAGGGGGCAGGGGCCACCCGAAACTATGGCTACACCTTC. Its translation is CASSSLEGAGATRNYGYTF.

The sample holds one count of this clone. The chain is built from TRBV19 and TRBJ1-4; D ambiguous. The CDR3 is made up of 14 amino acids. Germline V lookup: CDR1 LNHDA, CDR2 SQIVND (reference sequence). The germline V and J ends were trimmed by 6 bases and 8 bases, with 16 bases remaining between them. DNA for the CDR3: TGTGCCAGTAGAACCACCGCGGCGGGAGAAAAACTGTTTTTT. Amino acid sequence: CASRTTAAGEKLFF.